This TCR beta chain was sequenced in a study of neoadjuvant anti-PD-1 for oral cavity cancer. Across the study: Patients without progression received a fourth nivolumab dose around day 43, then surgical resection on days 50-56. Findings and caveats of the study: Higher pretreatment blood Treg/Th17 ratios correlated with higher pretreatment blood and lower post-treatment tumor TCRbeta clonality.

Points on this clone: Antigen: not known.

The patients had HPV-negative, locally advanced oral cavity squamous cell carcinoma. Germline lookup yields CDR1 SNHLY and CDR2 FYNNEI. This CDR3 contains 12 residues. The ends were cut back, 6 bases at V and 0 bases at J, with 5 bases in the middle. Most tumor samples had roughly 5.2 ug input DNA in two replicates. The table came from immunoSEQ multiplex PCR; TCRdb's copy has only in-frame clones and leaves some out. The table has under 15,000 clones, roughly 60% seen once; the top ten hold under 7.5%. Sequencing was performed on tumor tissue, taken before nivolumab (anti-PD-1) treatment. V is TRBV2 and J is TRBJ2-5; D gene uncertain. This TCR derives from a person aged 35 to 85 with oral cavity squamous cell carcinoma. The donor label of this sample is uncertain. CDR3 amino acids: CASRKYQETQYF. The CDR3 DNA reads as TGTGCCAGCAGGAAGTACCAAGAGACCCAGTACTTC.